Following are 25 T cell receptor beta chains from one sample sequenced in a study of glioma-infiltrating T cells. The iRepertoire nested amplicon-rescue multiplex PCR amplified TCR alpha and beta CDR3s from RNA. TCRdb recomputed calls from the multiplex PCR reads with MiXCR, one row per CDR3 protein. This table has about 190,000 distinct CDR3 sequences, over 25% appearing once. Sequencing used glioma tissue, nonneoplastic brain tissue, or PBMCs (not recorded which). The origin of the receptors is a human donor with low-grade glioma or glioblastoma, undergoing nonglioma brain surgery, or in good health (not recorded which).

This clonotype has just a few counts. J is TRBJ2-3 and V is TRBV5-6; weak D call: TRBD1 (6 bases). The V gene's germline CDR1 is SGHDT and CDR2 YYEEEE. CDR3 size: 13 residues. The ends were cut back, 2 bases at V and 6 bases at J, with 10 bases in the middle. This CDR3 is CASSLTGMDTQYF. In nucleotides, the CDR3 is TGTGCCAGCAGCTTAACAGGGATGGATACGCAGTATTTT.

This clonotype was seen ten or more times. The chain has TRBV20-1 and TRBJ2-4; 7 bases align to TRBD2. Germline V gene data show CDR1 as DFQATT and CDR2 as SNEGSKA (reference sequence). Losses at the gene ends were 0 bases for V and 7 bases for J; bases not matched to a gene: 12. CDR3 length: 16 amino acids. This CDR3 is CSARDRLGAGNNIQYF. In nucleotides, the CDR3 is TGCAGTGCTAGAGACCGTCTTGGAGCGGGAAACAACATTCAGTACTTC.

Regarding this clonotype: Without the conserved terminal phenylalanine or tryptophan, this CDR3 likely stems from a read error. This chain connects TRBV4-2 to TRBJ2-7; D is possibly TRBD1 (5 bases). V lost 4 bases, J lost 2 bases, and 18 bases lay in between. CDR1 and CDR2 (germline): LGHNA, YNFKEQ. This CDR3 is built from 16 residues. The DNA for the CDR3 is TGTGCCAGCAGCCCGTATACACAGGAAACCACCTACGAGCAGTACCTC. It translates to CASSPYTQETTYEQYL.

Remarks on this clonotype: One end of the junction is discordant with germline, which a read error may explain. The chain is built from TRBV28 and TRBJ2-2; no reliable D call. CDR3 size: 14 residues. Germline lookup yields CDR1 MDHEN and CDR2 SYDVKM. The DNA for the CDR3 is TGTGCCAGTAGTTTGATAGAGAGCACCAGGGAGCTGTTTTTT. Encoded protein: CASSLIESTRELFF.

This clonotype was recorded many times. The chain couples TRBV20-1 to TRBJ2-3; D unresolved. V shed 7 bases and J shed 2 bases, with 4 bases lying between them. This CDR3 comprises 10 residues. Germline lookup yields CDR1 DFQATT and CDR2 SNEGSKA (reference sequence). The CDR3 bases are TGCAGTGTATTCACAGATACGCAGTATTTT. This codes for CSVFTDTQYF.

A few counts support this clonotype. The chain uses TRBV12-5 and TRBJ1-2; the match to TRBD1 covers 9 bases. Per the germline V gene, CDR1 is LGHNT and CDR2 is FRNRAP. CDR3 length: 17 residues. Trimming cost V 2 bases and J 6 bases; bases outside gene matches: 13. The CDR3 DNA is TGTGCTAGTGGTTTGTTCTCGTCCACAGGGGGCGGGGATGGCTACACCTTC. Encoded protein: CASGLFSSTGGGDGYTF.

At least ten counts were recorded for this clonotype. The genes are TRBV7-9 and TRBJ1-1; D is unresolved. This CDR3 is built from 11 residues. Trimming stripped 1 base from V and 8 bases from J, with 5 bases between. Germline CDR1 SEHNR, CDR2 FQNEAQ (reference sequence). CDR3 sequence: CASSLVQEAFF. The CDR3 DNA sequence: TGTGCCAGCAGCTTAGTCCAAGAAGCTTTCTTT.

J is TRBJ1-3 and V is TRBV9; D remains unclear. Trimming pared 0 bases from V and 4 bases from J, leaving 11 bases between. The CDR3 is made up of 15 amino acids. The germline gives CDR1 SGDLS, CDR2 YYNGEE. The CDR3 nucleotides are TGTGCCAGCAGCGTAGACGGGTTCGCGGGAAACACCATATATTTT. Residues: CASSVDGFAGNTIYF.

This clonotype appeared many times. This chain joins TRBV4-1 and TRBJ2-2; D is undetermined. V lost 3 bases and J 7 bases, leaving 12 bases between the germline ends. This CDR3 is 14 amino acids long. The germline V gene encodes CDR1 MGHRA and CDR2 YSYEKL. The CDR3 nucleotides are TGCGCCAGCAGCCAGGACCGGTCATTCGGGGAGCTGTTTTTT. As protein: CASSQDRSFGELFF.

There are many counts of this clonotype. The chain carries TRBV18 and TRBJ1-1; D gene unclear. V was trimmed by 6 bases and J by 5 bases, leaving 10 bases between them. The CDR3 runs to 12 residues. Germline lookup yields CDR1 KGHSH and CDR2 LQKENI. The CDR3 is CASSPLGTEAFF. The CDR3 bases are TGTGCCAGCTCCCCCCTTGGGACTGAAGCTTTCTTT.

This clonotype has at least ten counts. This chain joins TRBV12-3 or TRBV12-4 and TRBJ2-1; a weak D match, TRBD2 (5 bases). The CDR3 length is 14 residues. V was pared by 6 bases and J by 5 bases, with 14 bases between. Written as DNA, the CDR3 is TGTGCCAGCAGCCTAGCATCCTTAAACAATGAGCAGTTCTTC. Its translation is CASSLASLNNEQFF.

On this clonotype itself: One junction end does not reproduce the germline sequence, and a read error may be involved. V is TRBV4-1 and J is TRBJ1-1; TRBD1 aligns across 7 bases. The germline CDR1 and CDR2 sequences are MGHRA and YSYEKL. The CDR3 extends over 15 amino acids. The DNA of the CDR3 is TGCGCCAGCAGCCTAGGACAGGCTTCGAATACTGAAGCTCTCTTT. This gives the protein CASSLGQASNTEALF.

The chain links TRBV29-1 to TRBJ2-3, with 7 bases lining up with TRBD1. Trimming took 4 bases from V and 4 from J; bases not matched to a gene: 8. Germline values: CDR1 SQVTM, CDR2 ANQGSEA. The CDR3 loop spans 14 amino acids. CDR3 protein: CSVVVRTGSDTQYF. In nucleotides, the CDR3 is TGCAGCGTTGTGGTTAGGACAGGTTCAGATACGCAGTATTTT.

This clonotype was recorded many times. V and J are TRBV20-1 and TRBJ1-4; D is ambiguous. The CDR3 has 15 amino acids. Germline lookup yields CDR1 DFQATT and CDR2 SNEGSKA (reference sequence). Trimming removed 6 bases from V and 4 bases from J, with 18 bases in between. The chain's CDR3 is CSARIQRVDNEKLFF. The CDR3 coding sequence is TGCAGTGCCCGCATCCAGAGGGTGGATAATGAAAAACTGTTTTTT.

This clonotype was seen at least ten times. This rearrangement joins TRBV7-6 to TRBJ2-2; no firm D call. V dropped 2 bases and J dropped 5 bases, with 6 bases sitting between them. CDR1 is SGHVS, CDR2 FNYEAQ, per germline. CDR3 length: 13 amino acids. CDR3 loop: CASSLSPTGELFF. CDR3 nucleotide sequence: TGTGCCAGCAGCTTATCCCCTACCGGGGAGCTGTTTTTT.

This clonotype was detected a few times. The chain couples TRBV5-1 to TRBJ2-7; the match to TRBD1 covers 9 bases. Germline values: CDR1 SGHRS, CDR2 YFSETQ. Germline trimming cut 0 bases from V and 5 bases from J; bases unmatched to any gene: 6. The CDR3 is 15 amino acids. CDR3: CASSLGGQGFDEQYF. The CDR3 nucleotides are TGCGCCAGCAGCTTGGGGGGACAGGGTTTCGACGAGCAGTACTTC. Complete variable domain (other parts from reference TRBV5-1 and TRBJ2-7): KAGVTQTPRYLIKTRGQQVTLSCSPISGHRSVSWYQQTPGQGLQFLFEYFSETQRNKGNFPGRFSGRQFSNSRSEMNVSTLELGDSALYLCASSLGGQGFDEQYFGPGTRLTVT.

Comment on this clonotype: This sequence may be a read error, since a much larger clone differs from it by one base. The rearrangement uses TRBV19 and TRBJ2-2, with a tentative D call TRBD2 (6 bases). Germline V CDR1 and CDR2: LNHDA, SQIVND (reference sequence). There are 14 residues in the CDR3. The CDR3: CASSIPGLSGGLFF. The CDR3 bases are TGTGCCAGTAGTATACCGGGACTGTCCGGGGGGCTGTTTTTT.

This clonotype appeared a few times. The gene calls are TRBV5-4 and TRBJ1-4; the D is unclear. The CDR3 consists of 13 residues. The V and J ends lost 0 bases and 2 bases respectively, with 2 bases between them. Germline V gene lookup returns CDR1 SGHNT and CDR2 YYREEE (reference sequence). CDR3 residues: CASSLDTNEKLFF. The CDR3 nucleotides are TGTGCCAGCAGCTTGGACACTAATGAAAAACTGTTTTTT.

The genes are TRBV6-1 and TRBJ1-5; D unresolved. Germline CDR1 reads MNHNS; CDR2 reads SASEGT. The CDR3 contains 13 residues. V dropped 10 bases and J dropped 3 bases, with 13 bases sitting between them. CDR3 loop: CATMERVNQPQHF. The CDR3 region has the DNA TGTGCCACCATGGAAAGGGTCAATCAGCCCCAGCATTTT.

This clonotype was detected ten times or more. This chain joins TRBV20-1 and TRBJ2-3; 8 bases fit TRBD1. The germline V gene encodes CDR1 DFQATT and CDR2 SNEGSKA (reference sequence). Unmatched junction bases numbered 8, after V lost 6 bases and J lost 6 bases. The CDR3 is made up of 13 amino acids. CDR3 nucleotides: TGCAGTGCCCGACAGGGGTTTAGGGATACGCAGTATTTT. This translates into CSARQGFRDTQYF.

The V and J genes are TRBV27 and TRBJ2-1; 10 bases line up with TRBD2. J was trimmed by 7 bases and V by 6 bases; bases with no gene match: 9. Germline V gene lookup returns CDR1 MNHEY and CDR2 SMNVEV (reference sequence). The CDR3 has 15 residues. The CDR3 nucleotides read TGTGCCAGCAGCCCTACCGGGACTAGCGTAAATGAGCAGTTCTTC. This gives the protein CASSPTGTSVNEQFF.

This clonotype was counted at least ten times. This chain joins TRBV18 and TRBJ1-6, with TRBD1 as a possible D gene (6 bases). The CDR3 sequence is 15 residues long. From germline, CDR1 is KGHSH and CDR2 LQKENI. The V gene lost 4 bases and the J gene lost 6 bases, with 13 bases spanning the gap. CDR3 sequence reads: CASSRGQNSNSPLHF. CDR3 coding DNA: TGTGCCAGCTCACGCGGACAGAACTCTAATTCACCCCTCCACTTT. The full variable domain, its missing parts supplied by reference TRBV18 and TRBJ1-6, is NAGVMQNPRHLVRRRGQEARLRCSPMKGHSHVYWYRQLPEEGLKFMVYLQKENIIDESGMPKERFSAEFPKEGPSILRIQQVVRGDSAAYFCASSRGQNSNSPLHFGNGTRLTVT.

A few counts support this clonotype. The chain carries TRBV3-1 and TRBJ2-1; 13 nucleotides agree with TRBD2. The V and J ends lost 0 bases and 0 bases, in that order; junction bases with no gene match: 2. Per germline, CDR1 LGHDT and CDR2 YNNKEL (reference sequence). The CDR3 has 18 residues. CDR3 in DNA: TGTGCCAGCAGCCAAGAGGGACTAGCGGGGAGCTCCTACAATGAGCAGTTCTTC. Residues: CASSQEGLAGSSYNEQFF.

This clonotype has ten or more counts. The CDR3 coding sequence is TGTGCCAGCAGCTATTCGGGACTAGCGGGAGGTTACACAGATACGCAGTATTTT. Residues: CASSYSGLAGGYTDTQYF. The chain couples TRBV7-2 to TRBJ2-3; 15 bases are a match to TRBD2. This CDR3 is 18 amino acids long. Trimming took 4 bases from V and 2 from J; bases not matched to a gene: 7. CDR1 and CDR2 from the germline V gene are SGHTA and FQGNSA.

There are many counts of this clonotype. The V call is TRBV7-9, the J call TRBJ2-3; the D is unclear. The germline gives CDR1 SEHNR, CDR2 FQNEAQ (reference sequence). With 2 bases removed from V and 4 bases from J, the gap between germline ends came to 10 bases. CDR3 length: 14 amino acids. The CDR3, as DNA: TGTGCCAGCAGCTTACGGGCTCGGGCAGATACGCAGTATTTT. This translates into CASSLRARADTQYF.